This T cell receptor beta chain was captured by sequencing in a study of blood T cell repertoires in COVID-19. Turning to the study itself: The United States, Italy and Spain provided the acute and convalescent COVID-19 samples. Nucleic acid was either cDNA or gDNA, and it came from T cells, B-cell-depleted T cells, or PBMCs.

Under the authors' procedure: Reference gene primer amplification gave nucleated cell count estimates. Method: immunoSEQ multiplex PCR; TCRdb's copy keeps in-frame clones and lacks some. V, J and clone size are those of that table, while D and trimming were read from the DNA. The data show some 220,000 clones, roughly 84% seen once. Sequencing was done on a sample of peripheral blood. This receptor was identified in a man between 45 and 60 years old with active or convalescent COVID-19.

This chain's CDR3 is CASSLAPLASLNEQFF. The DNA for the CDR3 is TGCGCCAGCAGCTTGGCCCCCCTAGCTTCGTTAAATGAGCAGTTCTTC. This chain links TRBV5-1 with TRBJ2-1; tentatively, D is TRBD2 (5 bases). Per the germline V gene, CDR1 is SGHRS and CDR2 is YFSETQ. The CDR3 is 16 residues long. V gave up 0 bases and J gave up 7 bases, with 17 bases separating them.